This T cell receptor beta chain was sequenced during a study of cytomegalovirus exposure and HLA in healthy donors. Broader study findings: In vitro data verified a few CMV-associated chains as specific for CMV antigens. Generally TCR sequences proved uncommon, though certain public TCRs appeared in numerous donors. Reportedly, cytomegalovirus status was diagnosed with high sensitivity and specificity.

Worth noting for this clone: Its target is unknown.

Germline values: CDR1 KGHSH, CDR2 LQKENI. The trim removed 4 bases at V and 10 bases at J, leaving 10 bases unmatched. The CDR3 contains 14 residues. The approximately 120-subject validation cohort, separate from the approximately 670-subject first cohort, included the donors. Measured with immunoSEQ multiplex PCR; TCRdb has only the in-frame clones, and not every one. The top ten clones hold roughly 7.5% of a sample with about 190,000 clones, roughly 82% of them seen once. The J gene is TRBJ2-1, the V gene TRBV18; 7 bases map to TRBD1. Sequenced sample: PBMCs. The sequence was obtained from a man aged 18 to 30 in good health and CMV-seropositive. This chain's CDR3 is CASSLRQGDQEQFF. In DNA, the CDR3 is TGTGCCAGCTCACTGCGACAGGGAGATCAGGAGCAGTTCTTC.